Each of the 27 T cell receptor beta chains below was sequenced from the same sample in a study of T cell responses to AZD1222 COVID-19 vaccine. Only in-frame clones appear in the TCRdb table, and some are missing; sequencing was by immunoSEQ multiplex PCR. The sample contains around 120,000 clones, roughly 85% of which appear only once. The sample in question was peripheral blood, obtained 28 days after the second AZD1222 dose. Every receptor here comes from an adult who received the AZD1222 COVID-19 vaccine.

This sequence joins TRBV15 and TRBJ1-6, with a possible D match to TRBD1 (6 bases). The CDR3 spans 15 residues. The V end lost 1 base, the J end lost 10 bases, and 14 bases lay between the germline ends. Germline V gene sequence: CDR1 LNHNV, CDR2 YYDKDF (reference sequence). CDR3 in amino acids: CATSRGWPGVSPLHF. The CDR3 region has the DNA TGTGCCACCAGCAGAGGTTGGCCAGGGGTCTCACCCCTCCACTTT.

This clone was recorded only once. Different DNA sequences within this sample yield the same CDR3. The chain is built from TRBV18 and TRBJ2-1, with D possibly matching TRBD2 (5 bases). Between the trimmed V and J ends, which lost 2 bases and 1 base, there was a span of 9 bases. This CDR3 contains 15 residues. Germline CDR1 is KGHSH and CDR2 is LQKENI. CDR3 nucleotides: TGTGCCAGCTCACCAACGAGCGGTTCCTACAATGAGCAGTTCTTC. Amino acids: CASSPTSGSYNEQFF.

This sequence joins TRBV11-2 and TRBJ1-3; the D is unclear. The CDR3 totals 15 residues. V lost 5 bases and J lost 0, with 11 bases in between. Germline V gene sequence: CDR1 SGHAT, CDR2 FQNNGV. This CDR3 reads CASSDRRSSGNTIYF. DNA of the CDR3: TGTGCCAGCAGCGACCGACGGAGCTCTGGAAACACCATATATTTT. Full variable domain (remainder filled in from reference TRBV11-2 and TRBJ1-3): EAGVAQSPRYKIIEKRQSVAFWCNPISGHATLYWYQQILGQGPKLLIQFQNNGVVDDSQLPKDRFSAERLKGVDSTLKIQPAKLEDSAVYLCASSDRRSSGNTIYFGEGSWLTVV.

V and J are TRBV27 and TRBJ2-1, with 11 positions matching TRBD1. The V gene end was trimmed by 7 bases and the J gene end by 8 bases; junction bases not matched to a gene: 13. The germline V gene has CDR1 MNHEY and CDR2 SMNVEV (reference sequence). The CDR3 contains 16 residues. CDR3 sequence reads: CASKNSGTGGGDEQFF. The CDR3 DNA is TGTGCCAGCAAAAATTCCGGGACAGGGGGAGGTGATGAGCAGTTCTTC.

The rearrangement joins TRBV5-1 to TRBJ2-7; TRBD1 agrees at 10 bases. After removal of 4 bases from V and 6 bases from J, the junction contained 7 bases not matched to a gene. This CDR3 is built from 14 residues. CDR1 is SGHRS, CDR2 YFSETQ, per germline. The CDR3 here is CASSPGTGVGEQYF. In nucleotides, the CDR3 is TGCGCCAGCAGCCCAGGGACAGGGGTAGGCGAGCAGTACTTC.

This chain connects TRBV14 to TRBJ1-6; D call uncertain. The CDR3 length is 13 residues. The germline V gene has CDR1 SGHDN and CDR2 FVKESK. Deletions cut 7 bases from V and 3 bases from J, with 7 bases between. For the CDR3, the DNA is TGTGCCAGCAACGGGTTCTATAATTCACCCCTCCACTTT. The encoded protein is CASNGFYNSPLHF.

This rearrangement joins TRBV28 to TRBJ2-7; 8 nucleotides agree with TRBD2. Germline loops: CDR1 MDHEN, CDR2 SYDVKM. With 8 bases clipped from V and 3 bases from J, the junction kept 9 bases outside the gene matches. The CDR3 runs to 14 residues. CDR3: CASFPGRDHYEQYF. CDR3 sequence (DNA): TGTGCCAGCTTTCCCGGGAGGGACCACTACGAGCAGTACTTC.

This clone was counted only a few times. CDR3 DNA: TGTGCCAGCAGCGTCGAGGAGGGGCGCGGAGCTTTCTTT. Translation gives CASSVEEGRGAFF. This chain uses TRBV6-5 with TRBJ1-1; perhaps TRBD1 as D (5 bases). The CDR3 extends over 13 amino acids. Trimming pared 6 bases from V and 10 bases from J, leaving 18 bases between. Germline CDR1 MNHEY, CDR2 SVGAGI.

In this sample, this clone turned up once. Other nucleotide sequences from this sample produce the same CDR3. The genes are TRBV9 and TRBJ1-4, with D possibly being TRBD1 (5 bases). Germline loops: CDR1 SGDLS, CDR2 YYNGEE. The V gene lost 0 bases and the J gene lost 3 bases, with 9 bases spanning the gap. CDR3 length: 15 amino acids. CDR3 region: CASSVGQGPNEKLFF. The DNA for the CDR3 is TGTGCCAGCAGCGTAGGTCAGGGCCCTAATGAAAAACTGTTTTTT.

This clone was observed once. The J gene is TRBJ1-1, the V gene TRBV2, with TRBD1 as a possible D gene (5 bases). V was cut by 7 bases and J by 1 base, with 10 bases left in between. The CDR3 has 13 residues. Germline CDR1 reads SNHLY; CDR2 reads FYNNEI. The CDR3 sequence: CASKGQANTEAFF. The CDR3 DNA reads as TGTGCCAGCAAAGGACAAGCGAACACTGAAGCTTTCTTT.

The chain is built from TRBV16 and TRBJ1-5; D gene uncertain. Germline CDR1 KGHSY, CDR2 FQNENV. Trimming took 3 bases from V and 5 from J, leaving 11 bases between them. This CDR3 is built from 14 residues. CDR3 sequence: CASSHGRPDQPQHF. In DNA form, the CDR3 reads TGTGCCAGCAGCCACGGACGGCCTGATCAGCCCCAGCATTTT.

V gene TRBV3-1 (or the pseudogene TRBV3-2) combines with J gene TRBJ1-1; D gene ambiguous. Per the germline V gene, CDR1 is LGHDT and CDR2 is YNNKEL (reference sequence). Trimming shortened V by 1 base and J by 3 bases, and 12 bases separated the two germline ends. The length of the CDR3 is 15 residues. Written as DNA, the CDR3 is TGTGCCAGCAGCCAAGTTATGGGGTTATACACTGAAGCTTTCTTT. Encoded protein: CASSQVMGLYTEAFF.

V gene TRBV10-3 combines with J gene TRBJ2-7; 8 bases fit TRBD2. Trimming removed 6 bases from V and 3 bases from J; junction bases left unmatched: 10. This CDR3 contains 15 residues. CDR1 is ENHRY, CDR2 SYGVKD, per germline. CDR3 amino acids: CAIRGVAGKSYEQYF. The CDR3, as DNA: TGTGCCATCAGGGGGGTAGCGGGAAAGAGCTACGAGCAGTACTTC.

The chain links TRBV27 to TRBJ2-7; TRBD1 is a possible D gene (6 bases). Per the germline V gene, CDR1 is MNHEY and CDR2 is SMNVEV (reference sequence). Trimming took off 10 bases at V and 8 bases at J, with 15 bases between the two ends. The CDR3 is made up of 11 amino acids. The DNA for the CDR3 is TGTGCCACTCATCTCACAGGGAAGCAGTACTTC. This codes for CATHLTGKQYF.

The chain combines TRBV6-2 or TRBV6-3 with TRBJ1-1; no clear D. V was cut by 0 bases and J by 3 bases, with 14 bases left in between. CDR3 length: 16 residues. The germline V gene has CDR1 MNHEY and CDR2 SVGEGT. CDR3 nucleotide sequence: TGTGCCAGCAGTTACTCGTACAGTAGGCCAGACACTGAAGCTTTCTTT. This gives the protein CASSYSYSRPDTEAFF.

V usage is TRBV6-2 or TRBV6-3 and J usage is TRBJ1-1, with 7 nucleotides matching TRBD1. With 4 bases clipped from V and 3 bases from J, the junction kept 11 bases outside the gene matches. Germline loops: CDR1 MNHEY, CDR2 SVGEGT. This CDR3 has 16 residues. The CDR3 DNA follows: TGTGCCAGCAGTTCGAGACAAATAACAGGGGACACTGAAGCTTTCTTT. The encoded protein is CASSSRQITGDTEAFF.

The V gene is TRBV7-8, the J gene TRBJ1-1; D is uncertain. Looked up from germline, CDR1 is SGHVS and CDR2 is FQNEAQ. Trimming took off 4 bases at V and 4 bases at J, with 13 bases between the two ends. The CDR3 runs 14 residues. DNA for the CDR3: TGTGCCAGCAGCTCCGCCCAGTATTTCACTGAAGCTTTCTTT. Its protein product is CASSSAQYFTEAFF.

This clone has only one observation. The CDR3 sequence is CASSLGPLGNYGYTF. The CDR3, as DNA: TGCGCCAGCAGCTTGGGCCCGCTGGGGAACTATGGCTACACCTTC. The J gene is TRBJ1-2, the V gene TRBV5-1; no clear D. The CDR3 covers 15 residues. Trimming pared 0 bases from V and 2 bases from J, leaving 11 bases between. Germline loops: CDR1 SGHRS, CDR2 YFSETQ.

The CDR3 here is CASNTGNEKLFF. The CDR3 DNA sequence: TGTGCCAGCAATACGGGGAATGAAAAACTGTTTTTT. The V gene is TRBV3-1 (or the pseudogene TRBV3-2), the J gene TRBJ1-4; D remains unclear. V lost 7 bases and J lost 5, with 8 bases in between. The CDR3 covers 12 residues. CDR1 and CDR2 from the germline V gene are LGHDT and YNNKEL (reference sequence).

The V call is TRBV24-1, the J call TRBJ2-1; D not certain. Between the trimmed V and J ends, which lost 7 bases and 3 bases, there was a span of 15 bases. Germline loops: CDR1 KGHDR, CDR2 SFDVKD. This CDR3 comprises 15 residues. Here the CDR3 DNA reads TGTGCCACCAGCCATGGATCAAATGTCTACAATGAGCAGTTCTTC. Its protein is CATSHGSNVYNEQFF.

The chain recombines TRBV27 with TRBJ2-5, with unresolved D. Germline CDR1 reads MNHEY; CDR2 reads SMNVEV (reference sequence). This CDR3 region has 13 residues. V lost 4 bases and J 7 bases, leaving 13 bases between the germline ends. CDR3 DNA: TGTGCCAGCAGTTCCCGGTTTTTCGGGACCCAGTACTTC. The encoded protein is CASSSRFFGTQYF.

V and J are TRBV5-6 and TRBJ2-5; 7 nucleotides align to TRBD2. Unmatched junction bases numbered 1, after V lost 0 bases and J lost 2 bases. Germline V lookup: CDR1 SGHDT, CDR2 YYEEEE. The CDR3 covers 14 residues. DNA for the CDR3: TGTGCCAGCAGCTTGGTCGGGGGGCAAGAGACCCAGTACTTC. Its translation is CASSLVGGQETQYF.

The rearrangement uses TRBV18 and TRBJ1-2; 7 bases agree with TRBD1. Germline V gene data show CDR1 as KGHSH and CDR2 as LQKENI. Trimming at V came to 8 bases and at J to 3 bases, leaving 6 bases not matched to a gene. The CDR3 is 13 amino acids. The CDR3 protein is CASDQGTDYGYTF. CDR3 coding DNA: TGTGCCAGCGACCAAGGGACAGACTATGGCTACACCTTC.

The chain couples TRBV18 to TRBJ1-3, with 7 bases that match TRBD1. Germline CDR1 KGHSH, CDR2 LQKENI. After removal of 1 base from V and 2 bases from J, the junction contained 8 bases not matched to a gene. The CDR3 consists of 17 residues. As DNA, the CDR3 is TGTGCCAGCTCACCACGGCCAGGACAGGCAGCTGGAAACACCATATATTTT. This translates into CASSPRPGQAAGNTIYF.

J is TRBJ2-7 and V is TRBV28, with 7 bases that match TRBD1. CDR1 MDHEN and CDR2 SYDVKM come from the germline V gene. Trimming took 3 bases from V and 4 from J; bases not matched to a gene: 21. This CDR3 has 19 residues. CDR3 in amino acids: CASSLRIVRDSSPTYEQYF. CDR3 in DNA: TGTGCCAGCAGTTTGCGAATCGTCCGGGACAGCTCTCCGACATACGAGCAGTACTTC.

This sequence joins TRBV20-1 and TRBJ1-3; no definite D call. Germline CDR1 DFQATT, CDR2 SNEGSKA (reference sequence). Deletions cut 3 bases from V and 2 bases from J, with 11 bases between. CDR3 length equals 14 residues. The CDR3 reads CSASIGTAGNTIYF. The CDR3 DNA follows: TGCAGTGCTAGTATTGGAACGGCTGGAAACACCATATATTTT.

This chain joins TRBV4-2 and TRBJ1-4; TRBD1 matches 9 bases. The V segment lost 4 bases and the J segment 3 bases; nucleotides outside the gene matches: 9. Germline V CDR1 and CDR2: LGHNA, YNFKEQ. This CDR3 contains 17 residues. CDR3 sequence (DNA): TGTGCCAGCAGCCCTAATACGGACAGGGGTGCTAATGAAAAACTGTTTTTT. Its translation is CASSPNTDRGANEKLFF.